One T cell receptor (beta chain) is described in this entry. This record comes from a study of blood T cell repertoires in COVID-19. Background on the study: Sites across the United States, Italy and Spain contributed samples from acute and convalescent COVID-19. PBMCs, B-cell-depleted T cells, or T cells were the source of the cDNA or gDNA that made up the material.

The CDR3 consists of 15 residues. Trimming removed 0 bases at V and 7 bases at J, with 13 bases between. The germline V gene has CDR1 LNHDA and CDR2 SQIVND (reference sequence). Methods used by the authors: Nucleated cell counts were estimated from reference gene primer amplification. TCRdb's table, derived via immunoSEQ multiplex PCR, lists solely in-frame clones and lacks some. D and trimming were read from the DNA, whereas the V and J calls and clone size are those reported in that table. The sample yields over 200,000 clones, almost 90% seen once. This clonotype was sampled from a woman in her fifties or sixties with acute or convalescent COVID-19. The sequenced sample was peripheral blood. The chain joins TRBV19 to TRBJ1-5; D not certain. The CDR3 DNA reads as TGTGCCAGTAGTATAGAGGGAGGGTATATCCAGCCCCAGCATTTT. As protein: CASSIEGGYIQPQHF.